These 10 T cell receptor beta chains were all obtained from the same sample, sequenced in a study of blood T cell repertoires in COVID-19. The assay was immunoSEQ multiplex PCR, and TCRdb's table has in-frame clones only and misses some. The profile shows around 67,000 clones, under 95% of them singletons. Source material: peripheral blood. The source of these receptors is a human donor in a cohort sampled during active COVID-19.

This clone was detected once. The chain couples TRBV30 to TRBJ1-3; TRBD1 is a possible D gene (5 bases). Per germline, CDR1 GTSNPN and CDR2 SVGIG (reference sequence). Trimming took 5 bases from V and 2 from J, leaving 10 bases between them. The CDR3 has 13 amino acids. For the CDR3, the DNA is TGTGCCTGGGCCTCGGGGGCTGGAAACACCATATATTTT. Translated, it gives CAWASGAGNTIYF.

The V gene is TRBV13, the J gene TRBJ2-7; no firm D call. The germline gives CDR1 PRHDT, CDR2 FYEKMQ (reference sequence). V lost 0 bases, J lost 2 bases, and 5 bases lay in between. This CDR3 region has 13 residues. DNA for the CDR3: TGTGCCAGCAGCTTAGGAGTAGCCTACGAGCAGTACTTC. It is translated as CASSLGVAYEQYF. The whole variable domain, filled in from reference TRBV13 and TRBJ2-7, reads AAGVIQSPRHLIKEKRETATLKCYPIPRHDTVYWYQQGPGQDPQFLISFYEKMQSDKGSIPDRFSAQQFSDYHSELNMSSLELGDSALYFCASSLGVAYEQYFGPGTRLTVT.

V is TRBV19 and J is TRBJ1-1; D remains ambiguous. The CDR3 is 14 amino acids. Germline V lookup: CDR1 LNHDA, CDR2 SQIVND (reference sequence). V shed 3 bases and J shed 2 bases, with 10 bases lying between them. The CDR3 bases are TGTGCCAGTAGTATTAATGGTGGCAACACTGAAGCTTTCTTT. It translates to CASSINGGNTEAFF.

The J gene is TRBJ1-1, the V gene TRBV12-3 or TRBV12-4; D is undetermined. The CDR3 loop spans 12 amino acids. V was cut by 8 bases and J by 4 bases, with 11 bases left in between. The CDR3 region has the DNA TGTGCCAGCGGGCGCCTTTTCACTGAAGCTTTCTTT. Amino acid sequence: CASGRLFTEAFF.

The chain combines TRBV6-6 with TRBJ1-1; possible D gene TRBD1, 6 bases. The V gene's germline CDR1 is MNHNY and CDR2 SVGAGI (reference sequence). Trimming left V 5 bases short and J 3 bases short, with 13 bases between. This CDR3 is built from 14 residues. The CDR3 DNA reads as TGTGCCAGCAGTAGTAACAGGGCGGACACTGAAGCTTTCTTT. Translation: CASSSNRADTEAFF.

This rearrangement joins TRBV2 to TRBJ1-1; D is perhaps TRBD1 (5 bases). The germline V gene encodes CDR1 SNHLY and CDR2 FYNNEI. The CDR3 runs to 14 residues. V gave up 4 bases and J gave up 4 bases, with 13 bases separating them. The CDR3 DNA reads TGTGCCAGCAGTGCTAGGGCGGGGGGCACTGAAGCTTTCTTT. It is translated as CASSARAGGTEAFF.

V is TRBV11-2 and J is TRBJ2-6; no clear D. V gave up 1 base and J gave up 0 bases, with 10 bases separating them. CDR1 is SGHAT and CDR2 is FQNNGV in the germline V gene. The CDR3 is 17 residues long. The CDR3 sequence is CASSLGSISSGANVLTF. CDR3 DNA: TGTGCCAGCAGCTTAGGCTCAATTAGCTCTGGGGCCAACGTCCTGACTTTC.

The chain couples TRBV15 to TRBJ2-6; D gene unclear. This CDR3 spans 18 amino acids. Germline CDR1 is LNHNV and CDR2 is YYDKDF (reference sequence). Trimming removed 1 base at V and 3 bases at J, with 16 bases between. The chain's CDR3 is CATSRAFWVASGANVLTF. In nucleotides, the CDR3 is TGTGCCACCAGCAGAGCTTTCTGGGTAGCAAGTGGGGCCAACGTCCTGACTTTC.

The genes are TRBV7-2 and TRBJ2-7; D might be TRBD1 (6 bases). Germline V gene lookup returns CDR1 SGHTA and CDR2 FQGNSA. V lost 3 bases and J lost 4, with 13 bases in between. CDR3 size: 14 residues. The CDR3 spells CASSLGDTPYEQYF. The CDR3 bases are TGTGCCAGCAGCTTGGGGGACACCCCGTACGAGCAGTACTTC. Full variable domain (missing parts from reference TRBV7-2 and TRBJ2-7): GAGVSQSPSNKVTEKGKDVELRCDPISGHTALYWYRQSLGQGLEFLIYFQGNSAPDKSGLPSDRFSAERTGGSVSTLTIQRTQQEDSAVYLCASSLGDTPYEQYFGPGTRLTVT.

The V call is TRBV29-1, the J call TRBJ2-7; D ambiguous. V was cut by 4 bases and J by 0 bases, with 7 bases left in between. Germline V gives CDR1 SQVTM, CDR2 ANQGSEA. This CDR3 has 12 amino acids. CDR3 residues: CSVVDNSYEQYF. The CDR3 coding sequence is TGCAGCGTTGTTGACAACTCCTACGAGCAGTACTTC.